One and the same sample provided the 9 T cell receptor beta chains below, sequenced in a study of blood T cell repertoires in COVID-19. Some clones are missing from TCRdb's copy, which holds only in-frame ones; the method was immunoSEQ multiplex PCR. The top ten clones hold less than 2% of a sample with over 200,000 clones, about 84% of them seen once. Material: PBMCs or T cells enriched from blood (not recorded which). All receptors derive from a man aged 55 to 69 who had recovered from COVID-19.

This clone occurred once. This chain uses TRBV6-5 with TRBJ1-1; D is possibly TRBD1 (5 bases). Germline lookup yields CDR1 MNHEY and CDR2 SVGAGI. V lost 7 bases and J lost 3, with 12 bases in between. This CDR3 contains 13 residues. The CDR3, as DNA: TGTGCCAGCACTCCAGGGTTACACACTGAAGCTTTCTTT. It encodes CASTPGLHTEAFF.

The rearrangement uses TRBV6-5 and TRBJ1-2; 10 nucleotides match TRBD1. In germline, CDR1 is MNHEY, CDR2 SVGAGI. There are 14 residues in the CDR3. With 5 bases clipped from V and 5 bases from J, the junction kept 5 bases outside the gene matches. CDR3 sequence (DNA): TGTGCCAGCAGTCCGGGACAGGGGATTTATGGCTACACCTTC. It codes for CASSPGQGIYGYTF.

This sequence joins TRBV29-1 and TRBJ2-3, with 7 nucleotides matching TRBD2. CDR3 length equals 14 residues. Germline V gene data show CDR1 as SQVTM and CDR2 as ANQGSEA. The V and J ends lost 3 bases and 4 bases, in that order; junction bases with no gene match: 7. The CDR3 protein is CSVEGGGRADTQYF. Written as DNA, the CDR3 is TGCAGCGTTGAGGGCGGGGGTAGGGCAGATACGCAGTATTTT.

The chain recombines TRBV6-1 with TRBJ2-7; 9 bases are a match to TRBD1. CDR3 length equals 16 residues. Germline CDR1 and CDR2: MNHNS and SASEGT. V lost 1 base to trimming and J lost 3 bases; unmatched junction nucleotides: 7. The CDR3 sequence is CASSEVPGQGVYEQYF. For the CDR3, the DNA is TGTGCCAGCAGTGAAGTGCCGGGACAGGGTGTCTACGAGCAGTACTTC.

The CDR3 loop reads CASSSLAGGSYNEQFF. Written as DNA, the CDR3 is TGCGCCAGCAGCTCGCTAGCGGGGGGCTCCTACAATGAGCAGTTCTTC. V is TRBV5-1 and J is TRBJ2-1; 11 bases agree with TRBD2. V lost 3 bases, J lost 0 bases, and 2 bases stayed unmatched. CDR3 length equals 16 residues. In germline, CDR1 is SGHRS, CDR2 YFSETQ.

The chain employs TRBV5-4 and TRBJ2-3, with D perhaps TRBD1 (6 bases). The CDR3 loop spans 15 amino acids. Trimming stripped 5 bases from V and 0 bases from J, with 13 bases between. The germline V gene encodes CDR1 SGHNT and CDR2 YYREEE (reference sequence). The CDR3 region is CASRVDSASTDTQYF. The DNA for the CDR3 is TGTGCCAGCAGAGTGGACAGCGCTAGCACAGATACGCAGTATTTT.

The genes are TRBV3-1 (or the pseudogene TRBV3-2) and TRBJ1-1; D is undetermined. In germline, CDR1 is LGHDT, CDR2 YNNKEL (reference sequence). The CDR3 is made up of 13 amino acids. V shed 1 base and J shed 7 bases, with 10 bases lying between them. This CDR3 reads CASSQVPIGEAFF. CDR3 bases: TGTGCCAGCAGCCAAGTCCCGATCGGTGAAGCTTTCTTT.

This clone was counted between two and nine times. This chain joins TRBV13 and TRBJ2-7, with D possibly TRBD1 on 7 matching bases. This CDR3 spans 16 amino acids. In germline, CDR1 is PRHDT, CDR2 FYEKMQ (reference sequence). Trimming shortened V by 5 bases and J by 0 bases, and 17 bases separated the two germline ends. CDR3 sequence (DNA): TGTGCCAGCAGCCCGCAGGGGGGCATGGGCTCCTACGAGCAGTACTTC. Encoded protein: CASSPQGGMGSYEQYF.

This clone was found once. The V and J genes are TRBV24-1 and TRBJ2-7, with 8 bases fitting TRBD1. Germline V gives CDR1 KGHDR, CDR2 SFDVKD. J was trimmed by 3 bases and V by 1 base; bases with no gene match: 1. The CDR3 loop spans 14 amino acids. The CDR3 reads CATSDLTGGYEQYF. The CDR3 DNA follows: TGTGCCACCAGTGATTTAACAGGGGGCTACGAGCAGTACTTC.